These 27 T cell receptor beta chains were all obtained from the same sample, sequenced in a study of identical twins. TCRdb recomputed calls from the 5' RACE reads with MiXCR, one row per CDR3 protein. The sample shows roughly 700,000 distinct CDR3 sequences, more than 6.5% of them seen only once. These records were also assigned to another study, of yellow fever vaccine responses in identical twins.

The specimen was PBMCs. Source of these receptors: a woman in her late teens or twenties in good health.

In this sample, this clonotype turned up a few times. CDR3 protein: CASSQDGRSTDTQYF. The CDR3 nucleotides are TGCGCCAGCAGCCAAGACGGGAGAAGCACAGATACGCAGTATTTT. The rearrangement uses TRBV4-3 and TRBJ2-3; a possible D gene is TRBD2 (6 bases). Trimming removed 0 bases at V and 0 bases at J, with 7 bases between. Per germline, CDR1 LGHNA and CDR2 YSLEER. CDR3 length equals 15 residues.

V usage is TRBV15 and J usage is TRBJ2-7; D is ambiguous. Per germline, CDR1 LNHNV and CDR2 YYDKDF (reference sequence). The CDR3 length is 13 residues. V was shortened by 5 bases and J by 0 bases, with 8 bases between the two germline ends. The DNA of the CDR3 is TGTGCCACCAGCTTGGGCAGCTCCTACGAGCAGTACTTC. Protein: CATSLGSSYEQYF.

The table lists this clonotype with a few counts. The rearrangement joins TRBV20-1 to TRBJ2-5; D is undetermined. CDR3 size: 12 residues. Germline CDR1 reads DFQATT; CDR2 reads SNEGSKA (reference sequence). Deletions cut 5 bases from V and 3 bases from J, with 10 bases between. The CDR3 is CSARSVEETQYF. For the CDR3, the DNA is TGCAGTGCTCGGTCGGTGGAAGAGACCCAGTACTTC.

The V and J genes are TRBV30 and TRBJ1-1; D not resolved. Germline CDR1 is GTSNPN and CDR2 is SVGIG (reference sequence). This CDR3 has 12 residues. V lost 4 bases to trimming and J lost 0 bases, with 6 bases between them. Here the CDR3 reads CAWIRVNTEAFF. DNA of the CDR3: TGTGCCTGGATCCGGGTGAACACTGAAGCTTTCTTT.

The rearrangement links TRBV20-1 to TRBJ2-3; D might be TRBD2 (7 bases). Germline V CDR1 and CDR2: DFQATT, SNEGSKA (reference sequence). The CDR3 is made up of 15 amino acids. V lost 0 bases and J lost 1, with 11 bases in between. The CDR3 loop is CSARDWGGRTDTQYF. In DNA form, the CDR3 reads TGCAGTGCTAGAGATTGGGGGGGGCGCACAGATACGCAGTATTTT.

This clonotype was seen ten or more times. The V call is TRBV3-1, the J call TRBJ2-1, with D unresolved. There are 12 residues in the CDR3. Germline V gene sequence: CDR1 LGHDT, CDR2 YNNKEL (reference sequence). The V gene lost 2 bases and the J gene lost 8 bases, with 7 bases spanning the gap. CDR3 in DNA: TGTGCCAGCAGCCAATGGAATGATGAGCAGTTCTTC. Its translation is CASSQWNDEQFF.

This clonotype turned up a few times. The V and J genes are TRBV24-1 and TRBJ2-5; D is unclear. Germline V lookup: CDR1 KGHDR, CDR2 SFDVKD. The CDR3 length is 15 residues. Trimming left V 4 bases short and J 5 bases short, with 16 bases between. CDR3 in amino acids: CATSDPTDPTETQYF. The CDR3 region has the DNA TGTGCCACCAGTGACCCAACGGACCCGACGGAGACCCAGTACTTC.

This clonotype was counted many times. The chain recombines TRBV15 with TRBJ2-1, with unresolved D. The V gene lost 3 bases and the J gene lost 4 bases, with 16 bases spanning the gap. The CDR3 runs to 16 residues. CDR1 is LNHNV and CDR2 is YYDKDF in the germline V gene (reference sequence). The CDR3 region is CATSSQPHWGYNEQFF. Written as DNA, the CDR3 is TGTGCCACCAGCAGCCAACCTCATTGGGGTTACAATGAGCAGTTCTTC.

This clonotype came up many times. CDR3 residues: CASSLRVGTEAFF. CDR3 sequence (DNA): TGTGCCAGCAGTTTAAGGGTAGGCACTGAAGCTTTCTTT. The rearrangement uses TRBV12-3 or TRBV12-4 and TRBJ1-1; D is uncertain. CDR3 length: 13 amino acids. V was pared by 2 bases and J by 4 bases, with 8 bases between.

This chain links TRBV3-1 with TRBJ2-1; TRBD2 aligns across 9 bases. Germline V gives CDR1 LGHDT, CDR2 YNNKEL (reference sequence). J lost 4 bases, V lost 0 bases, and 13 bases had no gene match. The CDR3 loop spans 19 amino acids. Written as DNA, the CDR3 is TGTGCCAGCAGCCAAGAATATTATGCGGGGGGGCCGCGATACAATGAGCAGTTCTTC. Translated, it gives CASSQEYYAGGPRYNEQFF.

This clonotype showed up just a few times. This rearrangement joins TRBV14 to TRBJ2-2; 11 nucleotides agree with TRBD2. CDR1 and CDR2 from the germline V gene are SGHDN and FVKESK. V dropped 7 bases and J dropped 1; count of bases not matched to a gene: 8. The CDR3 consists of 17 residues. In nucleotides, the CDR3 is TGTGCCAGCACCAAACTAGCGGGAGTCGGGAACACCGGGGAGCTGTTTTTT. It codes for CASTKLAGVGNTGELFF.

This clonotype was counted ten times or more. This chain connects TRBV11-1 to TRBJ2-2; 8 nucleotides line up with TRBD1. CDR1 is SGHAT and CDR2 is FQDESV in the germline V gene (reference sequence). Trimming cost V 4 bases and J 0 bases; bases outside gene matches: 16. The CDR3 has 20 residues. Here the CDR3 DNA reads TGTGCCAGCAGCTCCTTGAACCTTAGAGACAGGGGTCCGAACACCGGGGAGCTGTTTTTT. It translates to CASSSLNLRDRGPNTGELFF.

The chain has TRBV7-8 and TRBJ2-4, with D possibly being TRBD2 (5 bases). This CDR3 has 17 amino acids. The V end lost 1 base, the J end lost 3 bases, and 16 bases lay between the germline ends. Germline V gives CDR1 SGHVS, CDR2 FQNEAQ. The CDR3 DNA reads TGTGCCAGCAGCTTAGTAGCGATCTCCGGGCACAAAAACATTCAGTACTTC. This codes for CASSLVAISGHKNIQYF.

J is TRBJ2-1 and V is TRBV6-2 or TRBV6-3; TRBD2 aligns across 7 bases. This CDR3 comprises 16 residues. The junction had 12 bases not matched to a gene; V was cut back by 5 bases and J by 5 bases. The germline CDR1 and CDR2 sequences are MNHEY and SVGEGT. The CDR3 nucleotides are TGTGCCAGCAGTCAGCCCGGGACTACGGGAGACAATGAGCAGTTCTTC. Translating gives CASSQPGTTGDNEQFF.

About this clonotype itself: This could be a read error, since a much larger clone is one nucleotide away. The V gene is TRBV12-3 or TRBV12-4, the J gene TRBJ2-5; D uncertain. Trimming stripped 6 bases from V and 4 bases from J, with 15 bases between. The CDR3 length is 14 residues. CDR3 in DNA: TGTGCCAGCAGACGCAGTTGGGGTGTAGAGACCCAGTACTTC. Protein product: CASRRSWGVETQYF.

This clonotype turned up a few times. The chain is built from TRBV6-1 and TRBJ2-7; tentative D call: TRBD2 (6 bases). The V end lost 5 bases, the J end lost 4 bases, and 18 bases lay between the germline ends. CDR3 length equals 15 residues. Germline assignment: CDR1 MNHNS and CDR2 SASEGT. The DNA for the CDR3 is TGTGCCAGCAGTCTATACGGGACTCCCCAATACGAGCAGTACTTC. It is translated as CASSLYGTPQYEQYF.

This clonotype was counted ten times or more. The rearrangement links TRBV29-1 to TRBJ1-2; D call uncertain. Trimming left V 0 bases short and J 4 bases short, with 18 bases between. This CDR3 has 16 amino acids. Germline V gene data show CDR1 as SQVTM and CDR2 as ANQGSEA. CDR3 nucleotides: TGCAGCGTTGAAGATATCAAGGGAGCGACCTTCTATGGCTACACCTTC. Its translation is CSVEDIKGATFYGYTF.

The gene calls are TRBV5-1 and TRBJ2-7; 7 positions agree with TRBD1. Germline values: CDR1 SGHRS, CDR2 YFSETQ. Trimming at V came to 1 base and at J to 3 bases, leaving 4 bases not matched to a gene. The CDR3 loop spans 14 amino acids. DNA for the CDR3: TGCGCCAGCAGCTTGAGACAGGGTTACTACGAGCAGTACTTC. The encoded protein is CASSLRQGYYEQYF.

This sequence joins TRBV5-1 and TRBJ2-2; 8 nucleotides line up with TRBD2. The CDR3 consists of 16 residues. The trim removed 4 bases at V and 1 base at J, leaving 6 bases unmatched. From germline, CDR1 is SGHRS and CDR2 YFSETQ. Written as DNA, the CDR3 is TGCGCCAGCAGCACTGGACTAGCCTTGAACACCGGGGAGCTGTTTTTT. It is translated as CASSTGLALNTGELFF.

The J gene is TRBJ2-1, the V gene TRBV12-3 or TRBV12-4; 16 bases agree with TRBD2. This CDR3 spans 18 amino acids. With 6 bases clipped from V and 3 bases from J, the junction kept 8 bases outside the gene matches. The CDR3 DNA reads TGTGCCAGCAGCAGGGGACTAGCGGGGGGGGTCTTCTACAATGAGCAGTTCTTC. Its translation is CASSRGLAGGVFYNEQFF.

The table lists this clonotype with many counts. The CDR3 nucleotides read TGTGCCAGCACCCCTGATACCGGGGAGCTGTTTTTT. Its protein is CASTPDTGELFF. The chain has TRBV12-3 or TRBV12-4 and TRBJ2-2, with D uncertain. Trimming shortened V by 7 bases and J by 5 bases, and 8 bases separated the two germline ends. This CDR3 has 12 residues.

This clonotype was detected a few times. The chain is built from TRBV10-3 and TRBJ2-1; D unresolved. V gave up 3 bases and J gave up 9 bases, with 9 bases separating them. Germline loops: CDR1 ENHRY, CDR2 SYGVKD. The CDR3 totals 12 residues. The DNA for the CDR3 is TGTGCCATCAGTGACAGGTCCGGTGAGCAGTTCTTC. It is translated as CAISDRSGEQFF.

There are a few counts of this clonotype. This sequence joins TRBV6-2 or TRBV6-3 and TRBJ2-4; the D is unclear. This CDR3 spans 12 amino acids. Trimming pared 4 bases from V and 6 bases from J, leaving 7 bases between. Germline loops: CDR1 MNHEY, CDR2 SVGEGT. CDR3 loop: CASSSSTNIQYF. The CDR3 DNA follows: TGTGCCAGCAGTTCATCGACAAACATTCAGTACTTC.

The V gene is TRBV28, the J gene TRBJ1-2; unclear D gene. Trimming removed 3 bases from V and 5 bases from J, with 7 bases in between. The CDR3 consists of 12 residues. CDR1 and CDR2 (germline): MDHEN, SYDVKM. CDR3 nucleotides: TGTGCCAGCAGTTTTTTTCAGTATGGCTACACCTTC. Residues: CASSFFQYGYTF.

The chain is built from TRBV20-1 and TRBJ2-4; the match to TRBD1 covers 11 bases. The trim removed 6 bases at V and 1 base at J, leaving 8 bases unmatched. Germline assignment: CDR1 DFQATT and CDR2 SNEGSKA (reference sequence). The CDR3 loop spans 16 amino acids. This CDR3 is CSATGQGALAKNIQYF. The CDR3, as DNA: TGCAGTGCCACTGGACAGGGGGCGCTGGCCAAAAACATTCAGTACTTC.

This clonotype was recorded at least ten times. The CDR3: CASSTSGLNTEAFF. CDR3 sequence (DNA): TGTGCCAGCAGCACCTCGGGGTTGAACACTGAAGCTTTCTTT. This chain uses TRBV3-1 with TRBJ1-1, with D hard to call. The CDR3 totals 14 residues. The germline V gene encodes CDR1 LGHDT and CDR2 YNNKEL (reference sequence). Trimming cost V 5 bases and J 0 bases, with 10 bases left between them.

This chain uses TRBV12-5 with TRBJ2-3; TRBD2 aligns across 16 bases. CDR1 is LGHNT and CDR2 is FRNRAP in the germline V gene. Trimming removed 1 base from V and 6 bases from J; junction bases left unmatched: 7. This CDR3 region has 18 residues. The CDR3 coding sequence is TGTGCTAGTGGTTTGGAAGGGACTAGCGGGGGGGTTATGGATACGCAGTATTTT. It specifies CASGLEGTSGGVMDTQYF.